Shown below are 26 T cell receptor beta chains from a single sample sequenced in a study of control samples from healthy donors and cancer patients. Here immunoSEQ multiplex PCR was the method, and the copy in TCRdb shows in-frame clones only, minus some. Of some 120,000 clones listed, more than 85% were seen once; the top ten hold about 7.2%. Material for sequencing was blood. These receptors came from a woman between 18 and 29 years old in good health.

The V gene is TRBV3-1 (or the pseudogene TRBV3-2), the J gene TRBJ1-4; D possibly corresponds to TRBD1 (6 bases). Germline V gene sequence: CDR1 LGHDT, CDR2 YNNKEL (reference sequence). The CDR3 length is 17 residues. V lost 0 bases to trimming and J lost 0 bases, with 11 bases between them. The CDR3 nucleotides are TGTGCCAGCAGCCAAGAGGACAGCCCTGCAACTAATGAAAAACTGTTTTTT. It specifies CASSQEDSPATNEKLFF.

This chain joins TRBV28 and TRBJ2-3, with 11 bases matching TRBD1. The V and J ends lost 6 bases and 6 bases, in that order; junction bases with no gene match: 8. The CDR3 runs to 15 residues. Germline CDR1 is MDHEN and CDR2 is SYDVKM. The CDR3 DNA sequence: TGTGCCAGCAGGCGGGACAGGGGGGTTTCGGATACGCAGTATTTT. Protein product: CASRRDRGVSDTQYF.

This chain joins TRBV27 and TRBJ2-1; 10 bases align to TRBD1. Germline values: CDR1 MNHEY, CDR2 SMNVEV (reference sequence). J gave up 2 bases and V 0 bases, and 1 base lay outside the gene matches. The CDR3 sequence is 16 residues long. The CDR3 is CASSLSGQGAYNEQFF. DNA of the CDR3: TGTGCCAGCAGTTTATCCGGACAGGGGGCCTACAATGAGCAGTTCTTC.

The chain has TRBV5-5 and TRBJ1-2; TRBD1 agrees at 8 bases. The CDR3 has 16 residues. J lost 7 bases, V lost 0 bases, and 11 bases had no gene match. The V gene's germline CDR1 is SGHKS and CDR2 YYEKEE (reference sequence). CDR3 protein: CASSLVGTGFRTGYTF. DNA for the CDR3: TGTGCCAGCAGCTTGGTGGGGACAGGTTTTCGTACTGGCTACACCTTC.

This chain joins TRBV12-3 or TRBV12-4 and TRBJ1-5; the D is unclear. Deletions cut 1 base from V and 4 bases from J, with 5 bases between. The CDR3 spans 13 residues. In nucleotides, the CDR3 is TGTGCCAGCAGTTTAGGCAAAAATCAGCCCCAGCATTTT. It yields the protein CASSLGKNQPQHF.

This chain uses TRBV5-1 with TRBJ1-1; 7 bases align to TRBD1. J was trimmed by 11 bases and V by 4 bases; bases with no gene match: 11. This CDR3 spans 13 amino acids. Germline lookup yields CDR1 SGHRS and CDR2 YFSETQ. The CDR3 bases are TGCGCCAGCAGCGTGCTAGACAGGGACGAGGCTTTCTTT. The encoded protein is CASSVLDRDEAFF.

J is TRBJ2-1 and V is TRBV10-3; 9 bases are shared with TRBD2. Germline CDR1 is ENHRY and CDR2 is SYGVKD. The CDR3 sequence is 15 residues long. V dropped 10 bases and J dropped 5; count of bases not matched to a gene: 12. DNA of the CDR3: TGTGCCAGCTCCCCAGGGCGGGAGGGGAACAATGAGCAGTTCTTC. Translated: CASSPGREGNNEQFF.

The gene calls are TRBV27 and TRBJ2-2; 9 nucleotides agree with TRBD2. J lost 5 bases, V lost 0 bases, and 10 bases had no gene match. CDR3 length equals 18 residues. Germline CDR1 MNHEY, CDR2 SMNVEV (reference sequence). The CDR3 sequence: CASSLSGTSIGLTGELFF. CDR3 bases: TGTGCCAGCAGTTTATCCGGGACTAGCATCGGTCTGACCGGGGAGCTGTTTTTT.

The chain recombines TRBV10-2 with TRBJ2-5; D ambiguous. The V gene's germline CDR1 is WSHSY and CDR2 SAAADI. The CDR3 spans 14 residues. Trimming pared 6 bases from V and 7 bases from J, leaving 18 bases between. CDR3 region: CASRDDSAVGTQYF. CDR3 sequence (DNA): TGCGCCAGCAGAGATGATTCCGCTGTGGGGACCCAGTACTTC.

The chain employs TRBV7-6 and TRBJ1-2; D is uncertain. This CDR3 region has 15 residues. From germline, CDR1 is SGHVS and CDR2 FNYEAQ. V was clipped by 5 bases and J by 2 bases, with 15 bases between them. As DNA, the CDR3 is TGTGCCAGCAGCCCCCAAGGAGGGCTGAACTATGGCTACACCTTC. Amino acid sequence: CASSPQGGLNYGYTF.

This clone has just one count. The chain combines TRBV28 with TRBJ1-2; no firm D call. Between the trimmed V and J ends, which lost 5 bases and 8 bases, there was a span of 15 bases. The CDR3 length is 13 residues. Germline CDR1 and CDR2: MDHEN and SYDVKM. The CDR3, as DNA: TGTGCCAGCAGTCCCACCGGGTCGGCGGGCTACACCTTC. It is translated as CASSPTGSAGYTF.

The V call is TRBV27, the J call TRBJ2-7; 8 positions match TRBD2. CDR3 size: 15 residues. From germline, CDR1 is MNHEY and CDR2 SMNVEV (reference sequence). With V trimmed by 5 bases and J by 6 bases, 12 bases remained unmatched. The CDR3 loop is CASSPRLSGGGEQYF. CDR3 nucleotides: TGTGCCAGCAGTCCACGACTAAGCGGGGGAGGCGAGCAGTACTTC.

J is TRBJ1-6 and V is TRBV4-3; 7 positions agree with TRBD1. J lost 7 bases, V lost 1 base, and 7 bases had no gene match. The CDR3 totals 16 residues. Germline CDR1 LGHNA, CDR2 YSLEER. The chain's CDR3 is CASSQAGDRANSPLHF. CDR3 nucleotides: TGCGCCAGCAGCCAAGCGGGCGACAGGGCAAATTCACCCCTCCACTTT.

This sequence joins TRBV2 and TRBJ1-4, with a possible D match to TRBD1 (5 bases). CDR1 SNHLY and CDR2 FYNNEI come from the germline V gene. This CDR3 spans 14 amino acids. V dropped 6 bases and J dropped 5 bases, with 13 bases sitting between them. The CDR3 is CASRGAGKNEKLFF. The CDR3 DNA reads TGTGCCAGCAGAGGGGCAGGGAAGAATGAAAAACTGTTTTTT.

This clone was recorded once. The J gene is TRBJ2-2, the V gene TRBV7-9; TRBD2 matches at 12 bases. The junction had 7 bases not matched to a gene; V was cut back by 4 bases and J by 1 base. The CDR3 length is 18 residues. Germline-derived CDR1 and CDR2 are SEHNR and FQNEAQ (reference sequence). CDR3 amino acids: CASSSRLAGVENTGELFF. The CDR3 DNA is TGTGCCAGCAGCTCCAGACTAGCGGGGGTTGAGAACACCGGGGAGCTGTTTTTT.

V is TRBV28 and J is TRBJ2-7, with no clear D. Deletions cut 6 bases from V and 2 bases from J, with 8 bases between. Germline V lookup: CDR1 MDHEN, CDR2 SYDVKM. The CDR3 consists of 12 residues. For the CDR3, the DNA is TGTGCCAGCAGCCCCGGTCCCTACGAGCAGTACTTC. Translating gives CASSPGPYEQYF.

This clone was found once. The chain combines TRBV27 with TRBJ2-5; D is possibly TRBD2 (5 bases). This CDR3 has 15 residues. Trimming left V 3 bases short and J 3 bases short, with 14 bases between. CDR1 and CDR2 from the germline V gene are MNHEY and SMNVEV (reference sequence). CDR3 sequence (DNA): TGTGCCAGCAGTTTCCTAACAACTAGAGAAGAGACCCAGTACTTC. Amino acid sequence: CASSFLTTREETQYF.

The CDR3 sequence is CASSLWTGGYNEQFF. CDR3 in DNA: TGTGCCAGCAGCTTGTGGACAGGGGGCTACAATGAGCAGTTCTTC. The J gene is TRBJ2-1, the V gene TRBV11-2; 10 nucleotides line up with TRBD1. Germline V gene data show CDR1 as SGHAT and CDR2 as FQNNGV. V lost 3 bases and J lost 3; bases outside the gene matches: 2. This CDR3 region has 15 residues.

This clone was counted once. The rearrangement uses TRBV4-3 and TRBJ2-3, with 7 nucleotides matching TRBD2. Unmatched junction bases numbered 7, after V lost 0 bases and J lost 1 base. This CDR3 spans 17 amino acids. Germline lookup yields CDR1 LGHNA and CDR2 YSLEER. The CDR3: CASSQDLAGEGTDTQYF. The CDR3 DNA sequence: TGCGCCAGCAGCCAAGATCTGGCGGGAGAAGGCACAGATACGCAGTATTTT.

This rearrangement joins TRBV7-2 to TRBJ1-3; TRBD1 aligns across 7 bases. With V trimmed by 6 bases and J by 3 bases, 5 bases remained unmatched. The CDR3 length is 14 residues. Germline V CDR1 and CDR2: SGHTA, FQGNSA. The CDR3 here is CASRLQGFGNTIYF. CDR3 DNA sequence: TGTGCCAGCAGGCTACAGGGGTTTGGAAACACCATATATTTT.

The genes are TRBV3-1 (or the pseudogene TRBV3-2) and TRBJ2-7, with 11 nucleotides matching TRBD2. V was pared by 4 bases and J by 4 bases, with 6 bases of the junction left unmatched. The V gene's germline CDR1 is LGHDT and CDR2 YNNKEL (reference sequence). CDR3 length: 15 amino acids. The CDR3 loop reads CASSPRGLAEYEQYF. CDR3 DNA sequence: TGTGCCAGCAGCCCTCGGGGACTAGCGGAATACGAGCAGTACTTC.

The chain uses TRBV7-9 and TRBJ2-3; 11 bases map to TRBD2. In germline, CDR1 is SEHNR, CDR2 FQNEAQ (reference sequence). There are 18 residues in the CDR3. J was trimmed by 2 bases and V by 1 base; bases with no gene match: 8. The CDR3: CASSLGSLAGGLTDTQYF. CDR3 nucleotide sequence: TGTGCCAGCAGCTTAGGATCCCTAGCGGGAGGCCTCACAGATACGCAGTATTTT.

The genes are TRBV29-1 and TRBJ2-7; TRBD1 matches at 11 bases. The length of the CDR3 is 14 residues. The J segment lost 0 bases and the V segment lost 6 bases, leaving 4 bases of the junction unmatched. Germline V gives CDR1 SQVTM, CDR2 ANQGSEA. CDR3 region: CSVRTGGVSYEQYF. The CDR3 DNA reads as TGCAGCGTACGGACAGGGGGCGTCTCCTACGAGCAGTACTTC.

The CDR3 DNA follows: TGCAGCGTCCTACAGGGGGACTATGGCTACACCTTC. It encodes CSVLQGDYGYTF. This rearrangement joins TRBV29-1 to TRBJ1-2; TRBD1 agrees at 8 bases. With 6 bases clipped from V and 3 bases from J, the junction kept 3 bases outside the gene matches. This CDR3 has 12 residues. The germline V gene has CDR1 SQVTM and CDR2 ANQGSEA.

This rearrangement joins TRBV30 to TRBJ1-4; no clear D. From germline, CDR1 is GTSNPN and CDR2 SVGIG (reference sequence). This CDR3 has 15 residues. V gave up 0 bases and J gave up 7 bases, with 15 bases separating them. The CDR3 nucleotides are TGTGCCTGGAGTGTTACGGCATCGCGTGCTGAAAAACTGTTTTTT. Translating it yields CAWSVTASRAEKLFF.

The chain couples TRBV24-1 to TRBJ2-5; D possibly uses TRBD1 or TRBD2 (5 bases each). This CDR3 comprises 13 residues. Looked up from germline, CDR1 is KGHDR and CDR2 is SFDVKD. V was trimmed by 6 bases and J by 2 bases, leaving 9 bases between them. The DNA of the CDR3 is TGTGCCACCAGTTACGGGACGCAAGAGACCCAGTACTTC. Amino acid sequence: CATSYGTQETQYF.